Presented here are 27 T cell receptor beta chains from one specimen sequenced in a study of blood T cell dynamics during melanoma immunotherapy. Time point described: week 3, after first cycle of checkpoint inhibitor. The assay was immunoSEQ multiplex PCR, and TCRdb's table has in-frame clones only and misses some. Among roughly 4,200 clones, approximately 90% were seen once, and the ten largest hold about 4.6%. The sequenced sample was blood, obtained from a patient treated with checkpoint blockade. The receptors derive from a human donor with melanoma.

J is TRBJ2-3 and V is TRBV5-6; D may correspond to TRBD1 or TRBD2 (6 bases each). CDR1 and CDR2 (germline): SGHDT, YYEEEE. V was clipped by 10 bases and J by 4 bases, with 16 bases between them. The CDR3 extends over 13 amino acids. In DNA, the CDR3 is TGTGCCGTTGGGGGGCCGGTCGCAGATACGCAGTATTTT. Translated: CAVGGPVADTQYF.

The J gene is TRBJ2-3, the V gene TRBV19; perhaps TRBD2 as D (6 bases). Germline lookup yields CDR1 LNHDA and CDR2 SQIVND (reference sequence). The germline V and J ends were trimmed by 3 bases and 2 bases, with 12 bases remaining between them. The CDR3 is 15 amino acids. CDR3 DNA sequence: TGTGCCAGTAGTATCCCCGCGGGGAACACAGATACGCAGTATTTT. As protein: CASSIPAGNTDTQYF.

V usage is TRBV12-5 and J usage is TRBJ1-3; D ambiguous. CDR1 is LGHNT, CDR2 FRNRAP, per germline. The V and J ends lost 2 bases and 3 bases respectively, with 2 bases between them. The CDR3 consists of 12 residues. CDR3: CASGLYGNTIYF. CDR3 coding DNA: TGTGCTAGTGGTTTGTATGGAAACACCATATATTTT. The whole variable domain, filled in from reference TRBV12-5 and TRBJ1-3, reads DARVTQTPRHKVTEMGQEVTMRCQPILGHNTVFWYRQTMMQGLELLAYFRNRAPLDDSGMPKDRFSAEMPDATLATLKIQPSEPRDSAVYFCASGLYGNTIYFGEGSWLTVV.

The gene calls are TRBV15 and TRBJ2-1; possibly TRBD2 for D (5 bases). This CDR3 contains 13 residues. V lost 4 bases and J lost 2, with 6 bases in between. Germline lookup yields CDR1 LNHNV and CDR2 YYDKDF (reference sequence). The CDR3 coding sequence is TGTGCCACCAGCACCGGGACCTACAATGAGCAGTTCTTC. Amino acids: CATSTGTYNEQFF.

The genes are TRBV2 and TRBJ1-4; 8 positions agree with TRBD1. This CDR3 comprises 18 residues. Germline lookup yields CDR1 SNHLY and CDR2 FYNNEI. The V gene end was trimmed by 2 bases and the J gene end by 7 bases; junction bases not matched to a gene: 15. The CDR3: CASSERVGQVMKREKLFF. The CDR3 DNA reads TGTGCCAGCAGTGAAAGGGTGGGACAGGTCATGAAGCGTGAAAAACTGTTTTTT.

The chain combines TRBV7-3 with TRBJ2-3; D is perhaps TRBD2 (7 bases). Per the germline V gene, CDR1 is SGHTA and CDR2 is FQGTGA. Deletions cut 8 bases from V and 0 bases from J, with 9 bases between. CDR3 size: 13 residues. The CDR3 sequence: CASGGASTDTQYF. In DNA form, the CDR3 reads TGTGCCAGCGGGGGGGCGAGCACAGATACGCAGTATTTT.

The rearrangement joins TRBV7-2 to TRBJ1-3; D not certain. The CDR3 covers 15 residues. Between the trimmed V and J ends, which lost 4 bases and 7 bases, there was a span of 17 bases. Germline values: CDR1 SGHTA, CDR2 FQGNSA. CDR3 DNA: TGTGCCAGCAGCTCGAGACCCCCGCTAGGGAACACCATATATTTT. Translated, it gives CASSSRPPLGNTIYF.

The J gene is TRBJ2-3, the V gene TRBV11-3, with TRBD1 identical over 11 bases. The CDR3 is made up of 15 amino acids. CDR1 SGHNT and CDR2 YENEEA come from the germline V gene. V lost 4 bases to trimming and J lost 4 bases; unmatched junction nucleotides: 4. CDR3 in DNA: TGTGCCAGCAGCTCCCCGGGACAGGGGGCAGATACGCAGTATTTT. It encodes CASSSPGQGADTQYF.

This clone was seen a handful of times. The chain employs TRBV19 and TRBJ2-7; the D gene could be TRBD1 or TRBD2 (6 bases each). The CDR3 consists of 13 residues. Deletions cut 4 bases from V and 5 bases from J, with 12 bases between. Looked up from germline, CDR1 is LNHDA and CDR2 is SQIVND (reference sequence). CDR3 region: CASSTRGRHEQYF. The CDR3 DNA is TGTGCCAGTAGTACTAGGGGGAGGCACGAGCAGTACTTC.

The J gene is TRBJ1-1, the V gene TRBV5-1; 7 bases match TRBD1. The CDR3 is 14 residues long. Germline trimming cut 4 bases from V and 4 bases from J; bases unmatched to any gene: 7. Germline lookup yields CDR1 SGHRS and CDR2 YFSETQ. The CDR3 region is CASSPADRFTEAFF. Written as DNA, the CDR3 is TGCGCCAGCAGCCCAGCGGACAGGTTCACTGAAGCTTTCTTT. The whole variable domain, remainder taken from reference TRBV5-1 and TRBJ1-1, is KAGVTQTPRYLIKTRGQQVTLSCSPISGHRSVSWYQQTPGQGLQFLFEYFSETQRNKGNFPGRFSGRQFSNSRSEMNVSTLELGDSALYLCASSPADRFTEAFFGQGTRLTVV.

The chain recombines TRBV4-3 with TRBJ2-2, with no clear D. Trimming shortened V by 0 bases and J by 4 bases, and 15 bases separated the two germline ends. The CDR3 is made up of 17 amino acids. The germline CDR1 and CDR2 sequences are LGHNA and YSLEER. The CDR3 DNA is TGCGCCAGCAGCCAAGAGACCTATTCCCGCGTCACCGGGGAGCTGTTTTTT. Translated: CASSQETYSRVTGELFF.

This chain joins TRBV7-2 and TRBJ1-5, with 9 bases lining up with TRBD1. CDR1 and CDR2 (germline): SGHTA, FQGNSA. The length of the CDR3 is 16 residues. The J segment lost 9 bases and the V segment lost 4 bases, leaving 13 bases of the junction unmatched. CDR3 protein: CASSYETGGRGRPQHF. CDR3 nucleotides: TGTGCCAGCAGCTACGAAACAGGGGGCCGAGGTCGGCCCCAGCATTTT.

In its sample, this clone was seen once. The V gene is TRBV18, the J gene TRBJ1-3; D gene uncertain. Per the germline V gene, CDR1 is KGHSH and CDR2 is LQKENI. CDR3 length: 17 residues. The V end was cut by 0 bases, the J end by 0 bases, with 12 bases between. The CDR3 loop reads CASSPPTRGPSGNTIYF. The CDR3 DNA sequence: TGTGCCAGCTCACCACCAACACGAGGTCCCTCTGGAAACACCATATATTTT. The whole variable domain, remainder taken from reference TRBV18 and TRBJ1-3, is NAGVMQNPRHLVRRRGQEARLRCSPMKGHSHVYWYRQLPEEGLKFMVYLQKENIIDESGMPKERFSAEFPKEGPSILRIQQVVRGDSAAYFCASSPPTRGPSGNTIYFGEGSWLTVV.

V is TRBV27 and J is TRBJ2-3; 8 bases match TRBD1. The CDR3 runs to 15 residues. V shed 4 bases and J 0 bases; nucleotides not matched to a gene: 3. CDR1 and CDR2 (germline): MNHEY, SMNVEV (reference sequence). The CDR3: CASSSRTGSTDTQYF. DNA for the CDR3: TGTGCCAGCAGTTCCCGGACAGGGAGCACAGATACGCAGTATTTT.

The rearrangement joins TRBV5-6 to TRBJ1-2; tentatively, D is TRBD1 (6 bases). The V end was cut by 5 bases, the J end by 13 bases, with 15 bases between. Germline CDR1 SGHDT, CDR2 YYEEEE. This CDR3 has 11 amino acids. CDR3 residues: CASSPGTTFTF. CDR3 DNA sequence: TGTGCCAGCAGTCCCGGGACAACTTTCACCTTC.

This clone has just one count. The chain links TRBV7-2 to TRBJ2-5; D may correspond to TRBD1 or TRBD2 (7 bases each). Germline V gene data show CDR1 as SGHTA and CDR2 as FQGNSA. The CDR3 covers 13 residues. Trimming took off 0 bases at V and 11 bases at J, with 13 bases between the two ends. The DNA for the CDR3 is TGTGCCAGCAGCTTAGCCAGGGGGGGAGAGCAGTACTTC. The encoded protein is CASSLARGGEQYF.

The table lists this clone with a few counts. The rearrangement uses TRBV7-9 and TRBJ1-4; D gene uncertain. Germline loops: CDR1 SEHNR, CDR2 FQNEAQ (reference sequence). Trimming took off 5 bases at V and 5 bases at J, with 15 bases between the two ends. This CDR3 contains 15 residues. CDR3 DNA: TGTGCCAGCAGCCCCGGACGGATTGGAAATGAAAAACTGTTTTTT. Residues: CASSPGRIGNEKLFF.

The chain couples TRBV7-2 to TRBJ1-1; 7 positions match TRBD1. J was trimmed by 1 base and V by 4 bases; bases with no gene match: 6. Germline CDR1 SGHTA, CDR2 FQGNSA. The CDR3 is 15 amino acids. CDR3 DNA sequence: TGTGCCAGCAGCTCGAGGGGGCTAGGGAACACTGAAGCTTTCTTT. Residues: CASSSRGLGNTEAFF.

This chain connects TRBV5-1 to TRBJ2-6; no firm D call. V was cut by 4 bases and J by 4 bases, with 9 bases left in between. This CDR3 comprises 14 residues. Germline-derived CDR1 and CDR2 are SGHRS and YFSETQ. The CDR3 DNA reads TGCGCCAGCAGCCCCCAGGCCGGGGCCAACGTCCTGACTTTC. Translation: CASSPQAGANVLTF.

This chain connects TRBV19 to TRBJ1-5; possibly TRBD1 for D (5 bases). Per the germline V gene, CDR1 is LNHDA and CDR2 is SQIVND (reference sequence). The V and J ends lost 9 bases and 5 bases respectively, with 26 bases between them. The CDR3 runs 17 residues. In DNA, the CDR3 is TGTGCCAGCAACTCCAAACACACCGGCCGGGGGTATCAGCCCCAGCATTTT. It specifies CASNSKHTGRGYQPQHF.

The V gene is TRBV12-5, the J gene TRBJ2-1, with D hard to call. Trimming pared 4 bases from V and 8 bases from J, leaving 9 bases between. In germline, CDR1 is LGHNT, CDR2 FRNRAP. This CDR3 is built from 12 residues. For the CDR3, the DNA is TGTGCTAGTGGTTCCGACTTATATGAGCAGTTCTTC. This codes for CASGSDLYEQFF.

This chain links TRBV2 with TRBJ2-5; TRBD1 agrees at 7 bases. V lost 6 bases and J lost 5; bases outside the gene matches: 6. The CDR3 is made up of 13 amino acids. Germline-derived CDR1 and CDR2 are SNHLY and FYNNEI. DNA of the CDR3: TGTGCCAGCAGGAATAACAGGGGTGAGACCCAGTACTTC. Protein product: CASRNNRGETQYF.

V and J are TRBV10-3 and TRBJ1-1; no firm D call. Germline V gene sequence: CDR1 ENHRY, CDR2 SYGVKD. Deletions cut 2 bases from V and 5 bases from J, with 15 bases between. The length of the CDR3 is 15 residues. The CDR3 is CAISEIRGFRTEAFF. CDR3 in DNA: TGTGCCATCAGTGAGATACGGGGATTCAGGACTGAAGCTTTCTTT.

In this sample, this clone turned up a few times. The J gene is TRBJ1-6, the V gene TRBV10-1; D is unclear. The CDR3 length is 13 residues. The V gene's germline CDR1 is WNHNN and CDR2 SYGVQD (reference sequence). V lost 0 bases to trimming and J lost 10 bases, with 7 bases between them. The DNA of the CDR3 is TGCGCCAGCAGTGAGTCCCAAGGATCACCCCTCCACTTT. Translating gives CASSESQGSPLHF.

The chain uses TRBV5-8 and TRBJ1-3; D is possibly TRBD1 (6 bases). V lost 6 bases to trimming and J lost 0 bases, with 10 bases between them. This CDR3 is built from 14 residues. Germline CDR1 is SGHTS and CDR2 is YDEGEE. The CDR3 protein is CASTLTGSGNTIYF. CDR3 nucleotide sequence: TGTGCCAGCACATTGACAGGCTCTGGAAACACCATATATTTT. Using reference TRBV5-8 and TRBJ1-3 for the parts outside the CDR3, the full variable domain is EAGVTQSPTHLIKTRGQQATLRCSPISGHTSVYWYQQALGLGLQFLLWYDEGEERNRGNFPPRFSGRQFPNYSSELNVNALELEDSALYLCASTLTGSGNTIYFGEGSWLTVV.

J is TRBJ2-2 and V is TRBV7-7; a possible D gene is TRBD1 (6 bases). Germline CDR1 SSHAT, CDR2 FNYEAQ (reference sequence). V was pared by 2 bases and J by 6 bases, with 13 bases between. This CDR3 is 15 amino acids long. DNA of the CDR3: TGTGCCAGCAGCTTACTGGCAGGGGCGCCCGGGGAGCTGTTTTTT. It codes for CASSLLAGAPGELFF.

This chain links TRBV19 with TRBJ2-2; D not resolved. The CDR3 length is 13 residues. Germline values: CDR1 LNHDA, CDR2 SQIVND (reference sequence). Between the trimmed V and J ends, which lost 6 bases and 5 bases, there was a span of 10 bases. The CDR3 bases are TGTGCCAGTAGAAGAGAGGTGACCGGGGAGCTGTTTTTT. Translation: CASRREVTGELFF.